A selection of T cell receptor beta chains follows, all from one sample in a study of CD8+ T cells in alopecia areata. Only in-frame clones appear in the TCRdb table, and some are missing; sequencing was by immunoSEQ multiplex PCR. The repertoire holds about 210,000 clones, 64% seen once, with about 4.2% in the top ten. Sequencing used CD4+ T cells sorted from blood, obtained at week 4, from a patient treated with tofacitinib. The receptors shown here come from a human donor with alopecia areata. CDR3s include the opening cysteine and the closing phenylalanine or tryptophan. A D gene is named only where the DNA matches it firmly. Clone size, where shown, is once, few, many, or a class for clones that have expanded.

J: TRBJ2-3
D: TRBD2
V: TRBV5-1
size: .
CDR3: CASSPGAGTSTDTQYF
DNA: TGCGCCAGCAGCCCCGGAGCGGGGACTAGCACAGATACGCAGTATTTT

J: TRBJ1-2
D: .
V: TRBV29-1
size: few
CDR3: CSVAFRWTDSGYGYTF
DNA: TGCAGCGTTGCCTTCCGGTGGACAGATAGCGGCTATGGCTACACCTTC

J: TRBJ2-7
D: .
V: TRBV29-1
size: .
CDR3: CSPLTVDSYEQYF
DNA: TGCAGCCCCCTGACAGTCGACTCCTACGAGCAGTACTTC

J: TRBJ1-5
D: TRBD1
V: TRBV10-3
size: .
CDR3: CAISEGDRVGQPQHF
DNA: TGTGCCATCAGTGAGGGGGACAGGGTCGGTCAGCCCCAGCATTTT

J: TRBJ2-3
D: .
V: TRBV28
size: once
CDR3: CASTSGADTQYF
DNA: TGTGCCAGCACCTCGGGAGCAGATACGCAGTATTTT

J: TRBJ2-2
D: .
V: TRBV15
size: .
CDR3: CATSSRQGGSTGELFF
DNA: TGTGCCACCAGCTCCAGACAGGGAGGTAGCACCGGGGAGCTGTTTTTT

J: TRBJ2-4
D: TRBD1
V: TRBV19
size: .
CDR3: CASSPGTGNNIQYF
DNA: TGTGCCAGTAGTCCCGGGACAGGCAATAACATTCAGTACTTC

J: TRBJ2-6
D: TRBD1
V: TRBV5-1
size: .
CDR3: CASSGGQGNSGANVLTF
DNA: TGCGCCAGCAGCGGAGGACAGGGCAACTCTGGGGCCAACGTCCTGACTTTC

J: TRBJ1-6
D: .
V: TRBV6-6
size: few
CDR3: CASSYAGNSPLHF
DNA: TGTGCCAGCAGTTACGCGGGAAATTCACCCCTCCACTTT

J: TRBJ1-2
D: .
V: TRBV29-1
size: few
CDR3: CSVETRMHNGYTF
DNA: TGCAGCGTTGAAACTAGAATGCACAATGGCTACACCTTC

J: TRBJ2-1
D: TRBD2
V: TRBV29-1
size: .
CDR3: CSVGGGTAESYNEQFF
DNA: TGCAGCGTTGGGGGGGGTACGGCTGAATCCTACAATGAGCAGTTCTTC

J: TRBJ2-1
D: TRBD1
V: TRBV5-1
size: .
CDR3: CASSLSRGRDEQFF
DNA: TGCGCCAGCAGCTTAAGCAGGGGGCGGGATGAGCAGTTCTTC

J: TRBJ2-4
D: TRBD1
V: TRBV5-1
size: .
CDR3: CASSWGQGFNIQYF
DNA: TGCGCCAGCAGCTGGGGACAGGGATTCAACATTCAGTACTTC

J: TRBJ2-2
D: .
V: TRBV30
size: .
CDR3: CAWSSQGGTGELFF
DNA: TGTGCCTGGAGCTCTCAGGGTGGTACCGGGGAGCTGTTTTTT

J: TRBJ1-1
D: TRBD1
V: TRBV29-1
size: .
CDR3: CSVRKGQGHTEAFF
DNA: TGCAGCGTCCGTAAGGGACAGGGACACACTGAAGCTTTCTTT

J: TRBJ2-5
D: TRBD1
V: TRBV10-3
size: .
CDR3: CAIRPQTGGQETQYF
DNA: TGTGCCATCAGACCTCAGACAGGGGGCCAGGAGACCCAGTACTTC

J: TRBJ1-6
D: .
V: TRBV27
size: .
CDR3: CASSMDKASPLHF
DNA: TGTGCCAGCAGTATGGACAAAGCTTCACCCCTCCACTTT

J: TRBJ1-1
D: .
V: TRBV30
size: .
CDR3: CAWSGAGAYIEAFF
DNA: TGTGCCTGGAGTGGGGCGGGGGCATATATTGAAGCTTTCTTT

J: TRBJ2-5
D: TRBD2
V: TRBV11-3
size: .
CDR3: CASSLGPAGVTQETQYF
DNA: TGTGCCAGCAGCTTAGGCCCAGCGGGGGTCACCCAAGAGACCCAGTACTTC

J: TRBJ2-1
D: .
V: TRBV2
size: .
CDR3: CASSGIGSHNEQFF
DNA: TGTGCCAGCAGTGGGATTGGTAGTCACAATGAGCAGTTCTTC

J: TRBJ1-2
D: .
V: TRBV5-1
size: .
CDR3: CASSLDDTYGYTF
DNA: TGCGCCAGCAGCTTGGATGACACCTATGGCTACACCTTC

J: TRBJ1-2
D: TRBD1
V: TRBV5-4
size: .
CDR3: CASSLPPGGSGGYTF
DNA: TGTGCCAGCAGCTTGCCTCCAGGGGGGAGTGGTGGCTACACCTTC

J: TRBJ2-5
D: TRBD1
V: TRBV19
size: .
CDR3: CASSNLQGGETQYF
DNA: TGTGCCAGTAGTAACCTACAGGGGGGAGAGACCCAGTACTTC

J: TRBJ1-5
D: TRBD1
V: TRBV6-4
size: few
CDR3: CASRSGTGANQPQHF
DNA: TGTGCCAGCAGATCCGGGACAGGGGCTAATCAGCCCCAGCATTTT

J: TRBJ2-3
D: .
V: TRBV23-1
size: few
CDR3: CASSQVAEISTDTQYF
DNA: TGCGCCAGCAGTCAGGTAGCGGAAATTAGCACAGATACGCAGTATTTT

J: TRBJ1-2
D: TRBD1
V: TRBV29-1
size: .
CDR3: CSTQWGTGEGYTF
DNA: TGCAGCACTCAGTGGGGGACAGGGGAAGGCTACACCTTC

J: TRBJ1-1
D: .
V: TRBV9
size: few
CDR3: CASSPDGIGTEAFF
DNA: TGTGCCAGCAGCCCAGACGGGATCGGTACTGAAGCTTTCTTT

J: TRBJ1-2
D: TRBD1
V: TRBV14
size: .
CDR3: CASSQVNRGGYTF
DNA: TGTGCCAGCAGCCAAGTCAACAGGGGCGGCTACACCTTC

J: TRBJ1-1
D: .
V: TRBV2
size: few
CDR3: CASNAQGRGNTEAFF
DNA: TGTGCCAGCAACGCCCAGGGGCGGGGGAACACTGAAGCTTTCTTT

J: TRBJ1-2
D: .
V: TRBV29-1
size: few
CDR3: CSVEGGYTF
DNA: TGCAGCGTTGAAGGGGGCTACACCTTC

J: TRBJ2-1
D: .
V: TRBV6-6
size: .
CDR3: CASRWGADNEQFF
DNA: TGTGCCAGCAGGTGGGGGGCGGACAATGAGCAGTTCTTC

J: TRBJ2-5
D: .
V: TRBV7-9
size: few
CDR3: CASSLDTGTGGTQYF
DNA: TGTGCCAGCAGCTTAGATACAGGAACAGGAGGGACCCAGTACTTC

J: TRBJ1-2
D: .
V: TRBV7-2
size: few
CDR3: CASSLVAGVIYGYTF
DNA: TGTGCCAGCAGCTTAGTGGCAGGGGTTATCTATGGCTACACCTTC

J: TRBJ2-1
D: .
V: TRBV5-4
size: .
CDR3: CASSWAGTPYNEQFF
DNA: TGTGCCAGCAGCTGGGCCGGGACTCCGTACAATGAGCAGTTCTTC

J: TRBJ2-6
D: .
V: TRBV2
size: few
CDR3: CASRELASGANVLTF
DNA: TGTGCCAGCAGAGAGCTAGCTTCTGGGGCCAACGTCCTGACTTTC

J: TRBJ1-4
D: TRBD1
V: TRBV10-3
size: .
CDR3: CAIRDAGGVSEKLFF
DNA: TGTGCCATCAGGGACGCAGGGGGCGTTTCTGAAAAACTGTTTTTT

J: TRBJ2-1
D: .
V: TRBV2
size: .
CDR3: CASSVSVYNEQFF
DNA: TGTGCCAGCAGTGTGTCGGTTTACAATGAGCAGTTCTTC

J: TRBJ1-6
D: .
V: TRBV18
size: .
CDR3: CASSPSSGNSPLHF
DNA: TGTGCCAGCTCACCATCCAGCGGGAATTCACCCCTCCACTTT

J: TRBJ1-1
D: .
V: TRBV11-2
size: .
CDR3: CASSLVGGTEAFF
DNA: TGTGCCAGCAGCTTAGTGGGGGGGACTGAAGCTTTCTTT

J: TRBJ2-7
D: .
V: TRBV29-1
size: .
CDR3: CSVEGPGYEQYF
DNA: TGCAGCGTTGAGGGTCCCGGCTACGAGCAGTACTTC

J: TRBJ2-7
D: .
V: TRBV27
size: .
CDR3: CASRPRRGVTYEQYF
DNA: TGTGCCAGCAGACCCCGCAGGGGCGTGACCTACGAGCAGTACTTC

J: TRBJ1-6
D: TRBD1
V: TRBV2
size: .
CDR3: CASSKGQGSHSPLHF
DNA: TGTGCCAGCAGTAAGGGACAGGGCAGCCATTCACCCCTCCACTTT

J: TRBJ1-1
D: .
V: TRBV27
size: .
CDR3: CASSVSLGTEAFF
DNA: TGTGCCAGCAGCGTGAGTTTAGGCACTGAAGCTTTCTTT

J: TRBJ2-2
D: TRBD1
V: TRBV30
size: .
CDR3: CASKELGTASNTGELFF
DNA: TGTGCCTCAAAAGAATTGGGGACAGCTTCGAACACCGGGGAGCTGTTTTTT

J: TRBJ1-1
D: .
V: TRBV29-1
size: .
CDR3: CSVSGKMNTEAFF
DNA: TGCAGCGTTTCAGGGAAAATGAACACTGAAGCTTTCTTT

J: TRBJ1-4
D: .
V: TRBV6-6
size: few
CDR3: CASSPHSKLFF
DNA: TGTGCCAGCAGCCCCCACTCAAAACTGTTTTTT

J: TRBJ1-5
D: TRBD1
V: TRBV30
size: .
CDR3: CAWGRQGGQPQHF
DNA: TGTGCCTGGGGAAGACAGGGCGGTCAGCCCCAGCATTTT

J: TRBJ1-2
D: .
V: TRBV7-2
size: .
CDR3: CASSLWLTGRGGYTF
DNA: TGTGCCAGCAGTCTGTGGTTGACGGGCCGGGGTGGCTACACCTTC

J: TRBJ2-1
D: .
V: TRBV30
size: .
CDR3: CAWGAATAYNEQFF
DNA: TGTGCCTGGGGTGCTGCGACAGCCTACAATGAGCAGTTCTTC

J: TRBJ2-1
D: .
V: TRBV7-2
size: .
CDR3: CASSLGGTLNNEQFF
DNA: TGTGCCAGCAGCTTAGGGGGGACTTTAAACAATGAGCAGTTCTTC

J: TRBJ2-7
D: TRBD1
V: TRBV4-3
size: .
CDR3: CASSQGTGGHPYEQYF
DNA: TGCGCCAGCAGCCAAGGGACAGGAGGTCATCCCTACGAGCAGTACTTC

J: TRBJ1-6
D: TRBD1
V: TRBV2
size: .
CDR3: CASSQRTGGSSPLHF
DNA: TGTGCCAGCAGCCAAAGGACAGGGGGCTCTTCACCCCTCCACTTT

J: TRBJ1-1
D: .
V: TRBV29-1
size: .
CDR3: CSVAITPRGGTEAFF
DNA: TGCAGCGTTGCCATCACTCCCAGGGGAGGGACTGAAGCTTTCTTT

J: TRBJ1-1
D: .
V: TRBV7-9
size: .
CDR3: CASSKGRIHTEAFF
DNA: TGTGCCAGCAGCAAGGGACGGATTCACACTGAAGCTTTCTTT

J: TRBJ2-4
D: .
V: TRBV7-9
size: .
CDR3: CASSPVAANIQYF
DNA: TGTGCCAGCAGCCCAGTAGCAGCGAACATTCAGTACTTC